The entry below describes one T cell receptor beta chain. Its antigen is still unknown. Per-nucleotide qualities are absent, and no much larger clonotype sits a single base away. This sample stems from a study of blood T cell repertoires in COVID-19 (dated by TCRdb to 2018 to 2020). Background on the whole study: The collaborator samples originated in the United States, Italy and Spain and spanned the acute and convalescent phases of COVID-19. Where available, HLA class I and class II types were taken from metadata supplied by the sample provider and were not determined by assay-based typing. The material from the prospective study consisted of cDNA or gDNA derived from T cells, B-cell-depleted T cells, or PBMCs. Samples came from the ongoing ImmuneRACE study (first 160 participants) plus 1,254 subjects from 6 global collaborators. Deeply sampled blood TCRbeta repertoires from subjects exposed to, actively infected with, or recovered from COVID-19 were included in the dataset. A freely available public database, intended as a resource for researchers studying the immune response to SARS-CoV-2, is where the repertoires were released. Nearly every sample came with metadata listing a de-identified subject ID, COVID-19 status, age in years and sex.

Paper-wide results and their limitations: The amount of clinical and demographic metadata varied by source and participant and was provided uncurated.

TCRbeta CDR3 regions were amplified from genomic DNA using the immunoSEQ Assay, a bias-controlled multiplex PCR. For the original study's pipeline: Within the assay, amplification of reference gene primers was used to estimate how many nucleated cells each sample contained. Sequence reads were collapsed and filtered to measure the absolute abundance of every unique TCRbeta CDR3 rearrangement. For each sample, productive Simpson clonality was calculated as the square root of Simpson's diversity index across productive rearrangements. Here the immuneACCESS table is served through TCRdb, limited to in-frame sequences with V and J called. Missing clones are a known gap in these copies; in checked studies unresolved V genes cover under half, and the rest lacks a known reason. The D gene and trimming were derived from the DNA, and the V and J assignments and clone size from that table. The table for this sample lists around 100,000 clones; 75% to 90% of them were counted only once. The ten largest clones represent about 13% of the sample.

Each collaborating institution followed its own protocols to collect whole blood in K2EDTA tubes. For TCRbeta analysis, collaborator samples were shipped as frozen whole blood, as isolated PBMCs, or as DNA extracted from either sample type. The CDR3 covers 13 residues, taking in both the cysteine and the phenylalanine. The kept DNA is CDR3 alone, 39 bases in frame from the first base. The V and J ends are trimmed by 2 bases and 9 bases, leaving 13 bases between them. From the germline V gene (reference sequence), CDR1 is MNHNY and CDR2 is SVGAGI. Input material: peripheral blood. This receptor was identified in a human donor in a cohort sampled during active COVID-19. The V and J genes are TRBV6-6 and TRBJ1-1; a tentative D match to TRBD1 spans 5 bases. Here the CDR3 is given as CASSYPRAPKAFF. The nucleotide sequence is given as TGTGCCAGCAGTTACCCCAGGGCCCCGAAAGCTTTCTTT.